Presented here are 16 T cell receptor beta chains from one specimen sequenced in a study of blood T cell repertoires in COVID-19. Libraries were prepared by immunoSEQ multiplex PCR; TCRdb keeps only in-frame clonotypes and omits some of them. The data contain 200,000 to 300,000 clones, 88% of them seen just once; the ten biggest clones take up roughly 2.5%. The specimen sequenced was PBMCs or T cells enriched from blood (not recorded which). Receptors originate from a woman aged 40-49 years with acute COVID-19.

The chain links TRBV27 to TRBJ2-1, with D unclear. The CDR3 extends over 12 amino acids. V lost 6 bases, J lost 9 bases, and 12 bases lay in between. The germline V gene encodes CDR1 MNHEY and CDR2 SMNVEV (reference sequence). In DNA form, the CDR3 reads TGTGCCAGCAGATTCACAATTGGTGAGCAGTTCTTC. It translates to CASRFTIGEQFF.

V gene TRBV3-1 (or the pseudogene TRBV3-2) combines with J gene TRBJ2-3, with D perhaps TRBD2 (8 bases). The CDR3 contains 14 residues. With 7 bases removed from V and 6 bases from J, the gap between germline ends came to 17 bases. Germline V CDR1 and CDR2: LGHDT, YNNKEL (reference sequence). The CDR3 is CASTPGGGMDTQYF. The CDR3 region has the DNA TGTGCCAGCACCCCGGGAGGGGGCATGGATACGCAGTATTTT.

The chain employs TRBV24-1 and TRBJ2-1; 12 bases fit TRBD1. Germline trimming cut 5 bases from V and 7 bases from J; bases unmatched to any gene: 11. There are 17 residues in the CDR3. Germline V gene data show CDR1 as KGHDR and CDR2 as SFDVKD. CDR3 bases: TGTGCCACCAGTGGAATTGGGGACAGGGGGCTAGGTAATGAGCAGTTCTTC. Protein: CATSGIGDRGLGNEQFF.

The chain has TRBV7-2 and TRBJ2-3; D remains unclear. The germline V and J ends were trimmed by 1 base and 1 base, with 9 bases remaining between them. Germline CDR1 and CDR2: SGHTA and FQGNSA. The CDR3 length is 15 residues. CDR3 DNA: TGTGCCAGCAGCTTAGTGACTGGAGGCACAGATACGCAGTATTTT. Its translation is CASSLVTGGTDTQYF.

The CDR3: CASSRGPEEKLFF. The CDR3 bases are TGTGCCAGCAGCCGCGGGCCCGAGGAAAAACTGTTTTTT. The V and J genes are TRBV11-3 and TRBJ1-4; no reliable D call. Between the trimmed V and J ends, which lost 5 bases and 8 bases, there was a span of 12 bases. There are 13 residues in the CDR3. The germline V gene has CDR1 SGHNT and CDR2 YENEEA.

The gene calls are TRBV4-3 and TRBJ1-3; D gene ambiguous. This CDR3 is 16 amino acids long. Looked up from germline, CDR1 is LGHNA and CDR2 is YSLEER. V lost 2 bases and J lost 3, with 14 bases in between. CDR3 sequence (DNA): TGCGCCAGCAGCCAAACACCCCCGGGTAGTGGAAACACCATATATTTT. It codes for CASSQTPPGSGNTIYF.

V and J are TRBV30 and TRBJ1-4; D is uncertain. This CDR3 region has 13 residues. The germline gives CDR1 GTSNPN, CDR2 SVGIG (reference sequence). V was trimmed by 3 bases and J by 5 bases, leaving 10 bases between them. The CDR3 here is CAWSRPGNEKLFF. The CDR3 DNA sequence: TGTGCCTGGAGCCGACCGGGAAATGAAAAACTGTTTTTT. Combining the CDR3 with reference TRBV30 and TRBJ1-4 gives the whole variable domain SQTIHQWPATLVQPVGSPLSLECTVEGTSNPNLYWYRQAAGRGLQLLFYSVGIGQISSEVPQNLSASRPQDRQFILSSKKLLLSDSGFYLCAWSRPGNEKLFFGSGTQLSVL.

The gene calls are TRBV6-6 and TRBJ1-1; 8 bases line up with TRBD1. CDR3 length: 16 residues. The V and J ends lost 5 bases and 0 bases, in that order; junction bases with no gene match: 8. Germline assignment: CDR1 MNHNY and CDR2 SVGAGI (reference sequence). The CDR3 sequence is CASSRGTGLMNTEAFF. CDR3 bases: TGTGCCAGCAGTCGAGGGACAGGCCTCATGAACACTGAAGCTTTCTTT.

This sequence joins TRBV4-3 and TRBJ2-3; 7 nucleotides align to TRBD1. The length of the CDR3 is 17 residues. V lost 0 bases, J lost 0 bases, and 6 bases stayed unmatched. Looked up from germline, CDR1 is LGHNA and CDR2 is YSLEER. DNA of the CDR3: TGCGCCAGCAGCCAAGATGCAGGGGGTTATAGCACAGATACGCAGTATTTT. Protein: CASSQDAGGYSTDTQYF.

The V and J genes are TRBV24-1 and TRBJ2-1, with a weak D call TRBD2 (6 bases). In germline, CDR1 is KGHDR, CDR2 SFDVKD. The CDR3 has 13 amino acids. Trimming stripped 9 bases from V and 4 bases from J, with 12 bases between. The CDR3: CATSPGGYNEQFF. The DNA for the CDR3 is TGTGCCACCTCACCCGGGGGTTACAATGAGCAGTTCTTC.

The rearrangement uses TRBV2 and TRBJ2-5, with 9 bases fitting TRBD2. Germline values: CDR1 SNHLY, CDR2 FYNNEI. The CDR3 is made up of 17 amino acids. V shed 7 bases, J shed 2 bases, and the junction held 14 bases outside the gene matches. CDR3 bases: TGTGCCAGCAATGCTCAACCTAGCGGGGCTACGCAAGAGACCCAGTACTTC. Amino acid sequence: CASNAQPSGATQETQYF.

V and J are TRBV7-2 and TRBJ2-3, with a tentative D call TRBD1 (6 bases). The CDR3 contains 17 residues. CDR1 and CDR2 (germline): SGHTA, FQGNSA. V gave up 0 bases and J gave up 0 bases, with 13 bases separating them. The CDR3 protein is CASSLAGTSPSTDTQYF. The CDR3 coding sequence is TGTGCCAGCAGCTTAGCGGGGACATCCCCTAGCACAGATACGCAGTATTTT.

The chain employs TRBV7-2 and TRBJ1-2; 7 positions match TRBD1. The length of the CDR3 is 15 residues. The V gene's germline CDR1 is SGHTA and CDR2 FQGNSA. J was trimmed by 2 bases and V by 4 bases; bases with no gene match: 7. The DNA of the CDR3 is TGTGCCAGCAGCTCGTACAGGGGCGCCAACTATGGCTACACCTTC. The encoded protein is CASSSYRGANYGYTF.

This clone has just a few counts. This chain joins TRBV5-1 and TRBJ2-5; 7 bases are a match to TRBD1. Germline CDR1 SGHRS, CDR2 YFSETQ. CDR3 length equals 14 residues. Germline trimming cut 6 bases from V and 1 base from J; bases unmatched to any gene: 6. The CDR3, as DNA: TGCGCCAGCACCAAACAGGGGTCCCAAGAGACCCAGTACTTC. It specifies CASTKQGSQETQYF.

The CDR3: CASSSIGETQYF. CDR3 in DNA: TGTGCCAGCTCATCTATCGGGGAGACCCAGTACTTC. The gene calls are TRBV18 and TRBJ2-5, with no clear D. The CDR3 runs to 12 residues. V gave up 5 bases and J gave up 5 bases, with 9 bases separating them. Germline lookup yields CDR1 KGHSH and CDR2 LQKENI.

This chain links TRBV2 with TRBJ2-3, with 8 bases fitting TRBD1. J was trimmed by 10 bases and V by 2 bases; bases with no gene match: 8. The germline V gene encodes CDR1 SNHLY and CDR2 FYNNEI. The CDR3 is 14 residues long. CDR3 loop: CASSEFGQGRSQYF. CDR3 nucleotide sequence: TGTGCCAGCAGTGAATTTGGACAGGGAAGATCGCAGTATTTT. Filled out from reference TRBV2 and TRBJ2-3, the complete variable domain reads EPEVTQTPSHQVTQMGQEVILRCVPISNHLYFYWYRQILGQKVEFLVSFYNNEISEKSEIFDDQFSVERPDGSNFTLKIRSTKLEDSAMYFCASSEFGQGRSQYFGPGTRLTVL.